The 2 T cell receptor beta chains below were found in one sample sequenced in a study of T cells in Graves' hyperthyroidism and ophthalmopathy. Researchers took RNA transcripts and amplified the TCR beta CDR3 regions from them. TCR CDR3 underwent first-round RT-PCR with the HTBI primer set. TCRdb ran MiXCR on the multiplex PCR reads and lists one entry per CDR3 protein. The sample includes roughly 500,000 distinct CDR3 sequences, around 50% of them seen just once. The sample consisted of peripheral blood or thyroid tissue (not recorded which). These receptors were obtained from an adult woman with Graves' disease, either hyperthyroidism or ophthalmopathy (not recorded which).

The chain carries TRBV24-1 and TRBJ2-6; tentative D call: TRBD1 (5 bases). CDR1 KGHDR and CDR2 SFDVKD come from the germline V gene. CDR3 length: 15 residues. V gave up 4 bases and J gave up 2 bases, with 8 bases separating them. In nucleotides, the CDR3 is TGTGCCACCAGTGAGGAAGGGGCTGGGGCCAACGTCCTGACTTTC. It encodes CATSEEGAGANVLTF.

In its sample, this clonotype was seen many times. Here the CDR3 reads CASSQGQGTEAFF. In DNA form, the CDR3 reads TGCGCCAGCAGCCAGGGACAGGGCACTGAAGCTTTCTTT. The chain joins TRBV4-1 to TRBJ1-1; 9 bases are a match to TRBD1. Looked up from germline, CDR1 is MGHRA and CDR2 is YSYEKL. V gave up 3 bases and J gave up 4 bases; unmatched junction bases: 0. This CDR3 contains 13 residues.